The 6 T cell receptor beta chains in this list originate from one sample, sequenced in a study of beta chain features in type 1 diabetes. cDNA synthesis used the whole RNA isolate, giving expressed TCRB sequences. The data were produced by immunoSEQ multiplex PCR, yet TCRdb's version contains in-frame clones alone and is incomplete. The data show 450,000 to 550,000 clones, approximately 30% seen once. The sequenced sample consisted of naive CD4+ T cells from blood. Source of these receptors: a man younger than 35 in good health.

This clone was found a few times. The chain combines TRBV7-2 with TRBJ2-1, with TRBD2 matching over 7 bases. The trim removed 3 bases at V and 5 bases at J, leaving 7 bases unmatched. This CDR3 has 15 residues. Germline assignment: CDR1 SGHTA and CDR2 FQGNSA. The CDR3 nucleotides read TGTGCCAGCAGCTTGGGCGGGAGCAAGAACAATGAGCAGTTCTTC. This encodes CASSLGGSKNNEQFF.

With regard to this clone: Germline is not matched at one junction end, which may reflect a read error. This chain joins TRBV30 and TRBJ1-2, with D possibly being TRBD1 (6 bases). CDR3 length: 12 amino acids. Per germline, CDR1 GTSNPN and CDR2 SVGIG (reference sequence). The CDR3 DNA reads as TGTGCCTGGAATGATGGTCCCGACAGGCAACACTTC. Protein: CAWNDGPDRQHF.

As concerns this clone: At the DNA level, this CDR3 is encoded by other sequences in the same sample as well. The chain couples TRBV9 to TRBJ2-7, with D perhaps matching TRBD1 (5 bases). Germline V CDR1 and CDR2: SGDLS, YYNGEE. V dropped 0 bases and J dropped 0 bases, with 13 bases sitting between them. The CDR3 runs 16 residues. CDR3 sequence reads: CASSVGGGRSSYEQYF. The CDR3 DNA reads TGTGCCAGCAGCGTAGGGGGCGGAAGGAGCTCCTACGAGCAGTACTTC.

There are a few counts of this clone. The DNA for the CDR3 is TGTGCCACCCGTGAAGGGCTAGCGGGAGGTGAGCAGTACTTC. Its protein is CATREGLAGGEQYF. This sequence joins TRBV5-4 and TRBJ2-7, with TRBD2 matching over 11 bases. This CDR3 comprises 14 residues. Germline V CDR1 and CDR2: SGHNT, YYREEE (reference sequence). With 9 bases clipped from V and 7 bases from J, the junction kept 12 bases outside the gene matches.

The chain links TRBV6-6 to TRBJ2-1; 14 nucleotides agree with TRBD2. The CDR3 length is 14 residues. With V trimmed by 2 bases and J by 16 bases, 7 bases remained unmatched. CDR1 and CDR2 from the germline V gene are MNHNY and SVGAGI (reference sequence). The chain's CDR3 is CASSYQPGLAGAFF. CDR3 sequence (DNA): TGTGCCAGCAGTTACCAACCGGGACTAGCGGGAGCATTCTTC.

This clone was counted a few times. This rearrangement joins TRBV7-9 to TRBJ2-3; D perhaps matches TRBD1 (5 bases). Germline values: CDR1 SEHNR, CDR2 FQNEAQ (reference sequence). Trimming cost V 1 base and J 6 bases, with 11 bases left between them. The CDR3 length is 14 residues. CDR3 sequence reads: CASSLVTGVDTQYF. The CDR3 DNA follows: TGTGCCAGCAGCTTAGTAACAGGCGTGGATACGCAGTATTTT.